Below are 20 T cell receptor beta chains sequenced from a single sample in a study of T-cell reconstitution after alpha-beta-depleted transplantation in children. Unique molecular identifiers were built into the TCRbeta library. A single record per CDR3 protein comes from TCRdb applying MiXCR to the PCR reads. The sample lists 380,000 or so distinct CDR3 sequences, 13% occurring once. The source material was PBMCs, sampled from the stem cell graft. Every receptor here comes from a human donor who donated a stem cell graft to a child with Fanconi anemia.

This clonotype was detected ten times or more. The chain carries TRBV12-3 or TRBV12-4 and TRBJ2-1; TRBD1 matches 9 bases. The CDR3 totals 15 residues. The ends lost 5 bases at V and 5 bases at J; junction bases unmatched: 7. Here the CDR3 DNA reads TGTGCCAGCAGTCAAACGGGACAGGGTAACAATGAGCAGTTCTTC. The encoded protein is CASSQTGQGNNEQFF.

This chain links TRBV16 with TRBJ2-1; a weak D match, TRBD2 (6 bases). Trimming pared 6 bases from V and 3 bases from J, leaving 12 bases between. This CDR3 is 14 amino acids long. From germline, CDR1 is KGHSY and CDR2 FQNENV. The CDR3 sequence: CASRLGGFYNEQFF. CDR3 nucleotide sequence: TGTGCCAGCAGACTGGGGGGTTTCTACAATGAGCAGTTCTTC.

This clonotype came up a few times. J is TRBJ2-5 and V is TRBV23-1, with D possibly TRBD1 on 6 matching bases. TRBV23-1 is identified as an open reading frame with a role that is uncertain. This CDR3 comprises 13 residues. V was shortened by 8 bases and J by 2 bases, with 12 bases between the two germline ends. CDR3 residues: CASCRTEQETQYF. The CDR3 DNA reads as TGCGCCAGCTGCCGGACAGAGCAAGAGACCCAGTACTTC.

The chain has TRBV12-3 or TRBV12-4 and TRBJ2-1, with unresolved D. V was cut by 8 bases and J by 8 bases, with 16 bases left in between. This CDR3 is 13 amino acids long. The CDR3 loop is CASAFSWQDEQFF. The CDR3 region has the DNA TGTGCCAGCGCGTTTAGTTGGCAGGATGAGCAGTTCTTC.

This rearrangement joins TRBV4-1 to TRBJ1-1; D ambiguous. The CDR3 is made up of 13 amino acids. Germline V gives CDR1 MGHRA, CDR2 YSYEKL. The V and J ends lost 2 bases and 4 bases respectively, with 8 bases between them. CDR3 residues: CASSQSRATEAFF. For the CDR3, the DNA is TGCGCCAGCAGCCAATCGAGGGCCACTGAAGCTTTCTTT.

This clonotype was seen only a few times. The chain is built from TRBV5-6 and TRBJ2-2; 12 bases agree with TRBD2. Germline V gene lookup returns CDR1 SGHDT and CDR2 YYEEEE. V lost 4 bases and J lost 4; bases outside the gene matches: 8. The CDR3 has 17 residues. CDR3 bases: TGTGCCAGCAGCCATGGACTAGCGGGGAGAGGCACCGGGGAGCTGTTTTTT. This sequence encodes CASSHGLAGRGTGELFF. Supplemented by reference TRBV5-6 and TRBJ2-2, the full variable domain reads DAGVTQSPTHLIKTRGQQVTLRCSPKSGHDTVSWYQQALGQGPQFIFQYYEEEERQRGNFPDRFSGHQFPNYSSELNVNALLLGDSALYLCASSHGLAGRGTGELFFGEGSRLTVL.

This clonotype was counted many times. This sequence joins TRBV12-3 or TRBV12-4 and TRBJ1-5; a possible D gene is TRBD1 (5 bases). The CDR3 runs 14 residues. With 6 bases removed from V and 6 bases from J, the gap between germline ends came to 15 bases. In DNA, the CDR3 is TGTGCCAGCAGCTTGAATGAAGGGGTTCAGCCCCAGCATTTT. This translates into CASSLNEGVQPQHF.

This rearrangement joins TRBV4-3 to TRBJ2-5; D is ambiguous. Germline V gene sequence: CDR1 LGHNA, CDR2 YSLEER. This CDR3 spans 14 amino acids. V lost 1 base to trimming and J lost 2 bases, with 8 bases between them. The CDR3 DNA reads TGCGCCAGCAGCCAAGCCCAGCAACAAGAGACCCAGTACTTC. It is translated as CASSQAQQQETQYF.

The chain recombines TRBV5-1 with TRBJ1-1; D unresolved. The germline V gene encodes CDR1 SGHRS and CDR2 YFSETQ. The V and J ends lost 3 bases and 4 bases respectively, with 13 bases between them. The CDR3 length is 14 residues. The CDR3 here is CASSSRAGSTEAFF. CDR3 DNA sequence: TGCGCCAGCAGCTCACGGGCCGGGAGCACTGAAGCTTTCTTT.

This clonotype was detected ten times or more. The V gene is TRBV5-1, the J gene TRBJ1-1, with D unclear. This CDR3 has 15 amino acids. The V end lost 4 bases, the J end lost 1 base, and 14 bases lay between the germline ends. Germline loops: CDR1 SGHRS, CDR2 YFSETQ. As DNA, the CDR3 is TGCGCCAGCAGCCCCGGGGAAGGACGGAACACTGAAGCTTTCTTT. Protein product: CASSPGEGRNTEAFF. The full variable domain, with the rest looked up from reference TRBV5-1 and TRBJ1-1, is KAGVTQTPRYLIKTRGQQVTLSCSPISGHRSVSWYQQTPGQGLQFLFEYFSETQRNKGNFPGRFSGRQFSNSRSEMNVSTLELGDSALYLCASSPGEGRNTEAFFGQGTRLTVV.

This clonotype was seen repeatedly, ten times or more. The CDR3: CSGDRGPSTDTQYF. In DNA, the CDR3 is TGCAGCGGCGACAGGGGCCCTAGCACAGATACGCAGTATTTT. The chain recombines TRBV29-1 with TRBJ2-3; TRBD1 matches at 8 bases. J gave up 0 bases and V 7 bases, and 6 bases lay outside the gene matches. The CDR3 sequence is 14 residues long. Looked up from germline, CDR1 is SQVTM and CDR2 is ANQGSEA.

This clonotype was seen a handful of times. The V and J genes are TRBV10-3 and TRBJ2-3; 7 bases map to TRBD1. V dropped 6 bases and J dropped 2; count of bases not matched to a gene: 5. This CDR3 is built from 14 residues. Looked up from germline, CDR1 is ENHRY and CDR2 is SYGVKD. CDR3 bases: TGTGCCATCAGGACAGGGCCCATCACAGATACGCAGTATTTT. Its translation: CAIRTGPITDTQYF.

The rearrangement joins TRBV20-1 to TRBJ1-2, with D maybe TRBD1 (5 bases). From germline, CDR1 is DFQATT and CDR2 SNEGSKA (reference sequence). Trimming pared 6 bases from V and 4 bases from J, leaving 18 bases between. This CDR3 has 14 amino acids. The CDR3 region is CSARSSTASYGYTF. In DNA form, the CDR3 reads TGCAGTGCGCGATCCTCGACAGCAAGCTATGGCTACACCTTC.

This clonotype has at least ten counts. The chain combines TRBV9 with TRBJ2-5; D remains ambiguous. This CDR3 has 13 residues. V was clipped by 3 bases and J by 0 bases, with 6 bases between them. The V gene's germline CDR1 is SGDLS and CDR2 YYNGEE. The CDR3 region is CASSGTNQETQYF. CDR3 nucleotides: TGTGCCAGCAGCGGGACCAACCAAGAGACCCAGTACTTC. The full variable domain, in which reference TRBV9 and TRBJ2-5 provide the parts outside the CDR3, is DSGVTQTPKHLITATGQRVTLRCSPRSGDLSVYWYQQSLDQGLQFLIQYYNGEERAKGNILERFSAQQFPDLHSELNLSSLELGDSALYFCASSGTNQETQYFGPGTRLLVL.

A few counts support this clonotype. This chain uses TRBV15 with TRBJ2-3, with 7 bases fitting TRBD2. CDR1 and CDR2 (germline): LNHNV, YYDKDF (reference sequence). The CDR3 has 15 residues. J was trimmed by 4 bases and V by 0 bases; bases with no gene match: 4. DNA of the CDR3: TGTGCCACCAGCAGAGATTGGGGGGGATCAGATACGCAGTATTTT. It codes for CATSRDWGGSDTQYF.

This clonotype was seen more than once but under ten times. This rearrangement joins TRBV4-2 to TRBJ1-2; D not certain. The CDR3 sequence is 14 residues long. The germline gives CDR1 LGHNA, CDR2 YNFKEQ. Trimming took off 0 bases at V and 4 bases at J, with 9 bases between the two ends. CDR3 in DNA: TGTGCCAGCAGCCAAGACCCCAGCTCCTATGGCTACACCTTC. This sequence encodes CASSQDPSSYGYTF.

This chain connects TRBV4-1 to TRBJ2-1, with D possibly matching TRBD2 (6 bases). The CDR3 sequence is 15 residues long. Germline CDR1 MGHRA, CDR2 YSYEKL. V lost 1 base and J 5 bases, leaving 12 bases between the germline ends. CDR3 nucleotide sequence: TGCGCCAGCAGCCAAGCCGGGGGTTCGAACAATGAGCAGTTCTTC. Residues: CASSQAGGSNNEQFF.

The CDR3 region has the DNA TGTGCCACCAGTGATGTGTCTCGGGGTGGAAACACCATATATTTT. This encodes CATSDVSRGGNTIYF. The chain carries TRBV24-1 and TRBJ1-3; D gene unclear. The V gene's germline CDR1 is KGHDR and CDR2 SFDVKD. V gave up 3 bases and J gave up 3 bases, with 11 bases separating them. The CDR3 contains 15 residues.

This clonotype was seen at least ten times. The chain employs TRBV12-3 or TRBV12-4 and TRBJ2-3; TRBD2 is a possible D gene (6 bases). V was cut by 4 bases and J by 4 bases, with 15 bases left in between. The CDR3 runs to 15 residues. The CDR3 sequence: CASSSGGRRADTQYF. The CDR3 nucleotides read TGTGCCAGCAGTTCGGGCGGACGGAGGGCAGATACGCAGTATTTT.

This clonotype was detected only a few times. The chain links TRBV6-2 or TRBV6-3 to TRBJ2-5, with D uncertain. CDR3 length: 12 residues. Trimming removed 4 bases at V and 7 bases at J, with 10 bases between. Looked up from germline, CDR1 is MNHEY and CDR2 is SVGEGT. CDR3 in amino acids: CASSSQKGTQYF. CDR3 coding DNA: TGTGCCAGCAGTTCGCAGAAAGGGACCCAGTACTTC.